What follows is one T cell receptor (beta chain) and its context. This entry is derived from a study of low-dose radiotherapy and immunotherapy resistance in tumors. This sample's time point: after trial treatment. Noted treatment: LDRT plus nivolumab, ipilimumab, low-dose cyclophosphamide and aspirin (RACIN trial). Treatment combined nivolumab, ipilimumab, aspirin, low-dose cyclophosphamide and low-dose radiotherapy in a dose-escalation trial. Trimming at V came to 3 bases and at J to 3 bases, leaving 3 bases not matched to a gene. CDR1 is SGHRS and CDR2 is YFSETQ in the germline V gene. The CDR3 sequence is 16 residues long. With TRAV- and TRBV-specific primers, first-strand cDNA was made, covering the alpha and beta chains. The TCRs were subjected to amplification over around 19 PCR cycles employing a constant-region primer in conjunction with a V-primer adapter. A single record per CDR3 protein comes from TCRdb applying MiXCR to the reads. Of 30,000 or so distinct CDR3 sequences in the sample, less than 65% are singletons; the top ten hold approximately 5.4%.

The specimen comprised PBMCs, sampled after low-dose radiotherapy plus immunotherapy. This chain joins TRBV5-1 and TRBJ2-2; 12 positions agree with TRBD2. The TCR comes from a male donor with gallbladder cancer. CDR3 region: CASSSSGRVDTGELFF. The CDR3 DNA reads TGCGCCAGCAGCTCTAGCGGGAGGGTGGACACCGGGGAGCTGTTTTTT.